Sequencing of this TCR beta chain was carried out in a study of low-dose radiotherapy and immunotherapy resistance in tumors. V was cut by 7 bases and J by 1 base, with 10 bases left in between. Germline V gene sequence: CDR1 KGHSH, CDR2 LQKENI. The CDR3 extends over 14 amino acids. Gene-specific TRAV and TRBV primers were used for first-strand cDNA, covering alpha and beta chains. Amplification of TCRs used a constant-region primer and V-primer adapter for roughly 22 PCR cycles. Via MiXCR, TCRdb re-called the reads, giving one row per CDR3 protein. The top ten hold roughly 4% of the sample, which has 35,000 to 50,000 distinct CDR3 sequences, 25% to 40% seen once. This clonotype was counted many times. Time point in this sample: before trial treatment.

The receptor was isolated from a male donor with gallbladder cancer. The chain has TRBV18 and TRBJ2-2, with a tentative D call TRBD2 (5 bases). Here the sequenced sample was PBMCs, taken before treatment. Here the CDR3 reads CASYLAENTGELFF. CDR3 coding DNA: TGTGCCAGCTATCTAGCTGAGAACACCGGGGAGCTGTTTTTT.